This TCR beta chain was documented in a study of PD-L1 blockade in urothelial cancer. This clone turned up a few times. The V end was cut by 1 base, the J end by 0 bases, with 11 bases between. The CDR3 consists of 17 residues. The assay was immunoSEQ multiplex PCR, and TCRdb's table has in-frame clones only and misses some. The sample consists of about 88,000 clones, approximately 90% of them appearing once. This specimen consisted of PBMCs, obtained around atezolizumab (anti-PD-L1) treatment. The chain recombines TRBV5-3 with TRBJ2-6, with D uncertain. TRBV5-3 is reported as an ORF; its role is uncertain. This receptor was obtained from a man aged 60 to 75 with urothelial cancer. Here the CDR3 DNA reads TGTGCCAGAAGCTTGTGCTCAGGTCCCTCTGGGGCCAACGTCCTGACTTTC. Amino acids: CARSLCSGPSGANVLTF.